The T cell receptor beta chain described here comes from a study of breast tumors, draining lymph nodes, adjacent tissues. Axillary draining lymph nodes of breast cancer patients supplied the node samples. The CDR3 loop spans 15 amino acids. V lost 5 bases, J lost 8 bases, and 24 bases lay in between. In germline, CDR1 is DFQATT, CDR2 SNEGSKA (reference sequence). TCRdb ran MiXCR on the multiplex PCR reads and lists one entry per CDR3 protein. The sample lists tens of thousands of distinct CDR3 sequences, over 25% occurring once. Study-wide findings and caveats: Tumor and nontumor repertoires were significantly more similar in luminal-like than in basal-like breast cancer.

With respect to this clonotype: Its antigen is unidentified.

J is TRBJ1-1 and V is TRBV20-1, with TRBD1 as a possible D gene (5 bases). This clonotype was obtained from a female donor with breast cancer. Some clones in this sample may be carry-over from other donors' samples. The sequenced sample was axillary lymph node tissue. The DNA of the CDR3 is TGCAGTGCTGGGACGAACATAAATATAAAACTGGAAGCTTTCTTT. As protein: CSAGTNINIKLEAFF.